This T cell receptor (beta chain) was recorded in a study of T cells in Graves' hyperthyroidism and ophthalmopathy (dated by TCRdb to between 2019 and 2020). Regarding the research as a whole: Peripheral blood samples were taken at the time of initial diagnosis, prior to any treatment. TCR V-J signatures able to tell the groups apart were searched for in a discovery cohort of some 100 patients, of whom roughly 42 had Graves' ophthalmopathy and under 65 had stable Graves' hyperthyroidism. Prospective prediction of ophthalmopathy was tested in an independent validation cohort of fewer than 20 hyperthyroidism patients and 17 patients who later progressed to ophthalmopathy. For training and testing, the 100 patients in the discovery cohort were randomly divided in a 7:3 ratio. Thyroid tissue and blood T-cell repertoires from six Graves' hyperthyroidism patients were also compared in the study. Once sampling was done, hyperthyroidism patients were given methimazole at a starting dose of 30 mg daily, whereas ophthalmopathy patients were given high-dose intravenous methylprednisolone. According to the paper, TCR Vbeta CDR3 sequencing was carried out on 135 peripheral blood samples, which came from over 40 ophthalmopathy, fewer than 80 hyperthyroidism and approximately 17 progressor patients.

Here is what the overall study found, with its caveats: No statistical method was used to set the sample size in advance, and investigators knew the group allocation. In validation, the model predicted progression to ophthalmopathy with roughly 66% sensitivity and approximately 78% specificity, a median of 6.5 months before onset. Blood samples also contained most of the expanded thyroid clonotypes (frequency above 0.001), which suggests that blood repertoires may reflect thyroid immune responses. In cross-validation, a model built on a 13 V-J signature told ophthalmopathy apart from stable hyperthyroidism with 85% to 90% sensitivity and around 81% specificity, and in testing the same model reached 80%/75%.

This clonotype was seen more than once but under ten times. Its antigen has not been determined. It has no much larger one-base neighbor in the sample; base qualities were not kept. Trimming takes 1 base from V and 5 bases from J, and the germline ends sit 14 bases apart. The CDR3 numbers 15 residues from cysteine through phenylalanine. Only the CDR3 DNA is retained, 45 bases long and in frame from the first base. Reading the germline V gene gives CDR1 SGHRS and CDR2 YFSETQ. Amplification of TCR beta CDR3 regions was carried out from RNA transcripts. The TCR CDR3 was subjected to a first round of RT-PCR using the HTBI primer set and the Qiagen OneStep RT-PCR kit. Libraries were constructed in a second round of multiplex PCR, after which size selection and purification were performed. Libraries were sequenced paired-end with 100 bp reads on an Illumina HiSeq2000. In the original analysis: SOAPnuke was used to process the raw data, removing reads that contained adapters or uncalled bases, had a mean Phred below 15, or lacked an exact match to the constant primer or identifier. COPE v1.2.5 was used to merge high-quality paired reads, and clonotypes were defined as unique nucleotide sequences. MiTCR v1.1 was used to align clonotypes to the IMGT TRBV, TRBD and TRBJ reference segments. The analysis included only V-J combinations with a frequency above 0.0001, which together covered around 99% of the repertoires. The TCS score was defined as F50 (clonal expansion) divided by E x V (chaos), with BLOSUM62-based TCRdist calculated between CDR3 peptides within each V-J. Welch's t-statistics and random forest reduced 500 to 550 V-J features to some 14, which were used in a naive Bayes classifier (R e1071). TCRdb passed the public sequencing reads through fastp at Q25 and MiXCR, retaining productive beta sequences. For every CDR3 protein sequence, its rows merge into one entry that carries the most common genes and DNA. The V and J calls and clone size come from TCRdb's table, not from the authors' own analysis. For this sample the table gives hundreds of thousands of distinct CDR3 sequences, of which under 20% were detected only once. The ten biggest clones cover less than 4.5% of the sample.

A patient counted as having stable Graves' hyperthyroidism if no progression to ophthalmopathy occurred over 18 months of follow-up. Hyperthyroidism patients were newly diagnosed, with disease duration under 2 months, and aged 18 to 65 years. Exclusion was applied to patients with uncontrolled infections, other autoimmune diseases, pregnancy or lactation. Clinical symptoms, serum thyroxine and TRAb, thyroid ultrasound, and orbital computed tomography formed the basis for the diagnoses. PBMCs were separated from about 10 ml of fresh peripheral blood using Ficoll-Paque density gradient centrifugation. Total RNA was extracted with Trizol reagent, and quality was checked on an Agilent 2100 Bioanalyzer.

This TCR came from a woman in her 30s with Graves' hyperthyroidism. Sequencing was performed on blood. Recombination joined TRBV5-1 with TRBJ2-3; the D gene is perhaps TRBD1, from 6 matching bases. The CDR3 region: CASSLKQGPLDTQYF. The nucleotide sequence reads as follows: TGCGCCAGCAGCTTGAAACAGGGCCCCTTAGATACGCAGTATTTT. The entire variable domain, with the stretches around the CDR3 drawn from the reference TRBV5-1 and TRBJ2-3 proteins, is KAGVTQTPRYLIKTRGQQVTLSCSPISGHRSVSWYQQTPGQGLQFLFEYFSETQRNKGNFPGRFSGRQFSNSRSEMNVSTLELGDSALYLCASSLKQGPLDTQYFGPGTRLTVL.